This is a list of T cell receptor beta chains from one sample in a study of shared clonotypes between healthy human individuals. TCRdb's table, derived via immunoSEQ multiplex PCR, lists solely in-frame clones and lacks some. The table has millions of clones, approximately 95% seen once. Source material: naive CD4+ T cells sorted from blood. These receptor sequences come from a man younger than 35 in good health. The CDR3 runs from the conserved cysteine through the conserved F or W. D genes are given only for firm matches. Clone size is shown for a subset of rows, as once, few, many or a class of expanded clone.

>-|-|TRBJ2-1|TRBV6-6
CASRLIGSPSEQFF
TGTGCCAGCAGGCTAATCGGTTCTCCTTCGGAGCAGTTCTTC
>-|TRBD1|TRBJ1-1|TRBV19
CASSYRGSNTEAFF
TGTGCCAGTAGTTACAGGGGATCGAACACTGAAGCTTTCTTT
>-|-|TRBJ2-7|TRBV14
CASSQDGRQVRDF
TGTGCCAGCAGCCAAGATGGAAGACAAGTCAGGGACTTC
>-|-|TRBJ1-1|TRBV7-9
CASSLDSGATEAFF
TGTGCCAGCAGCTTGGACAGCGGGGCCACTGAAGCTTTCTTT
>-|TRBD1|TRBJ1-6|TRBV2
CAGLTGGDSPLHF
TGTGCCGGACTGACAGGGGGCGATTCACCCCTCCACTTT
>-|TRBD1|TRBJ1-5|TRBV6-5
CASSYSNRGNQPQHF
TGTGCCAGCAGTTACTCGAACAGGGGGAATCAGCCCCAGCATTTT
>-|-|TRBJ1-4|TRBV9
CASSAQGLANEKLFF
TGTGCCAGCAGCGCACAAGGCCTGGCTAATGAAAAACTGTTTTTT
>-|TRBD1|TRBJ2-5|TRBV5-6
CASSSSRDRGPQETQYF
TGTGCCAGCAGCTCGTCCCGGGACAGGGGGCCCCAAGAGACCCAGTACTTC
>once|TRBD1|TRBJ1-1|TRBV6-6
CASSYGGQGTRTEAFF
TGTGCCAGCAGTTACGGGGGACAGGGGACGAGGACTGAAGCTTTCTTT
>-|TRBD2|TRBJ2-5|TRBV7-7
CASTLGLAGVQETQYF
TGTGCTAGCACCCTGGGACTAGCGGGGGTCCAAGAGACCCAGTACTTC
>few|TRBD1|TRBJ1-5|TRBV6-5
CASSYRQGGNQPQHF
TGTGCCAGCAGTTACCGACAGGGCGGCAATCAGCCCCAGCATTTT
>-|-|TRBJ1-1|TRBV5-1
CASSIRTRNTEAFF
TGCGCCAGCAGCATCCGCACAAGAAACACTGAAGCTTTCTTT
>-|-|TRBJ2-5|TRBV6-5
CASSHQETQYF
TGTGCCAGCAGTCATCAAGAGACCCAGTACTTC
>-|-|TRBJ1-2|TRBV9
CANTDQGYGYTF
TGTGCCAACACGGATCAGGGGTATGGCTACACCTTC
>-|TRBD2|TRBJ2-7|TRBV30
CAWSVSRGLAGGYEQYF
TGTGCCTGGAGTGTGAGCCGTGGACTAGCGGGAGGGTACGAGCAGTACTTC
>-|-|TRBJ1-4|TRBV6-6
CASSYSYLQKGEKLFF
TGTGCCAGCAGTTACTCGTACTTACAAAAAGGTGAAAAACTGTTTTTT
>-|-|TRBJ2-3|TRBV29-1
CSVAGRSTDTQYF
TGCAGCGTTGCGGGACGGAGCACAGATACGCAGTATTTT
>-|-|TRBJ2-5|TRBV6-6
CASSYSRGMETQYF
TGTGCCAGCAGTTACTCGAGGGGGATGGAGACCCAGTACTTC
>-|TRBD2|TRBJ2-3|TRBV4-1
CASSQGLAASSLTDTQYF
TGCGCCAGCAGCCAAGGACTAGCGGCCAGTTCGCTCACAGATACGCAGTATTTT
>-|TRBD1|TRBJ2-1|TRBV10-3
CAISESDRGPYNEQFF
TGTGCCATCAGTGAGTCTGACAGGGGCCCCTACAATGAGCAGTTCTTC
>-|-|TRBJ1-4|TRBV7-9
CASSLVGPNEKLFF
TGTGCCAGCAGCTTAGTGGGACCTAACGAAAAACTGTTTTTT
>-|TRBD1|TRBJ1-5|TRBV28
CASSPGQGPISNQPRHF
TGTGCCAGCAGCCCGGGACAGGGGCCGATTAGCAATCAGCCCCGGCATTTT
>-|TRBD2|TRBJ2-7|TRBV7-9
CASSPGMGLAGLSEQYF
TGTGCCAGCAGCCCGGGTATGGGCCTAGCGGGGCTCTCAGAGCAGTACTTC
>-|-|TRBJ2-7|TRBV6-5
CASSYSLASLEQYF
TGTGCCAGCAGTTACTCCCTGGCGTCACTCGAGCAGTACTTC
>-|TRBD1|TRBJ2-2|TRBV5-1
CASSPDRVGPGELFF
TGCGCCAGCAGCCCCGACAGGGTAGGACCCGGGGAGCTGTTTTTT
>-|-|TRBJ1-2|TRBV28
CASSLILGFGYTF
TGTGCCAGCAGTTTAATTTTGGGGTTTGGCTACACCTTC
>-|-|TRBJ2-3|TRBV7-2
CASSLEGRASTDTQYF
TGTGCCAGCAGCTTAGAGGGCAGGGCTAGCACAGATACGCAGTATTTT
>-|TRBD2|TRBJ2-7|TRBV29-1
CSVEILLAGSSSYEQYF
TGCAGCGTTGAAATTTTACTAGCGGGCTCGAGCTCCTACGAGCAGTACTTC
>-|-|TRBJ2-1|TRBV10-3
CAIRPTGTDTYNEQFF
TGTGCCATCAGGCCGACCGGGACGGATACCTACAATGAGCAGTTCTTC
>-|TRBD1|TRBJ2-3|TRBV2
CASSRDRGIADTQYF
TGTGCCAGCAGTAGGGACAGGGGGATCGCAGATACGCAGTATTTT
>-|TRBD1|TRBJ1-2|TRBV18
CASSRDRPYGYTF
TGTGCCAGCTCACGGGACAGACCCTATGGCTACACCTTC
>-|TRBD1|TRBJ1-1|TRBV5-6
CASSLGGTGSLWNTEAFF
TGTGCCAGCAGCTTGGGTGGGACAGGATCTCTATGGAACACTGAAGCTTTCTTT
>once|-|TRBJ2-7|TRBV27
CASSRDTFSYEQYF
TGTGCCAGCAGTAGGGACACCTTCTCCTACGAGCAGTACTTC
>-|-|TRBJ1-2|TRBV20-1
CSARDHEGYTF
TGCAGTGCTAGAGATCATGAGGGCTACACCTTC
>-|-|TRBJ2-2|TRBV27
CASSLGTDTGELFF
TGTGCCAGCAGTTTGGGTACGGACACCGGGGAGCTGTTTTTT
>-|-|TRBJ2-4|TRBV10-3
CAISEGFGKNIQYF
TGTGCCATCAGTGAAGGGTTCGGGAAAAACATTCAGTACTTC
>-|TRBD2|TRBJ2-7|TRBV2
CASSDAGGSYEQYF
TGTGCCAGCAGTGATGCGGGAGGGTCCTACGAGCAGTACTTC
>-|-|TRBJ2-7|TRBV27
CASSLKNWMGSRNEQYF
TGTGCCAGCAGTTTAAAAAACTGGATGGGAAGTAGAAACGAGCAGTACTTC
>-|TRBD1|TRBJ2-6|TRBV10-3
CATNFKPGTGLSGANVLTF
TGTGCCACCAATTTCAAGCCCGGGACAGGGCTCTCTGGGGCCAACGTCCTGACTTTC
>-|-|TRBJ1-2|TRBV28
CASSLRGLGNYGYTF
TGTGCCAGCAGCTTGAGGGGGTTGGGAAACTATGGCTACACCTTC
>-|TRBD2|TRBJ2-5|TRBV10-3
CAISESGLVGETQYF
TGTGCCATCAGTGAGTCGGGACTAGTAGGCGAGACCCAGTACTTC
>-|-|TRBJ2-1|TRBV6-6
CASRFKDRDFF
TGTGCCAGCAGGTTTAAAGACCGCGACTTCTTC
>-|-|TRBJ2-5|TRBV4-3
CASSPTGEETQYF
TGCGCCAGCAGCCCGACAGGAGAGGAGACCCAGTACTTC
>-|-|TRBJ1-1|TRBV10-3
CAISESASGRGMNTEAFF
TGTGCCATCAGTGAGTCGGCGTCGGGCAGGGGCATGAACACTGAAGCTTTCTTT
>-|TRBD1|TRBJ1-6|TRBV5-1
CASTRTGDNSPLHF
TGCGCCAGCACCCGGACAGGGGACAATTCACCCCTCCACTTT
>-|-|TRBJ2-7|TRBV30
CAWSTQSWEQYF
TGTGCCTGGAGTACCCAGTCATGGGAGCAGTACTTC
>-|-|TRBJ1-5|TRBV11-3
CASSFEGNHQPQHF
TGTGCCAGCAGCTTCGAGGGGAATCATCAGCCCCAGCATTTT
>-|-|TRBJ2-1|TRBV4-1
CASSSQEDRGASYNEQFF
TGCGCCAGCAGCTCACAAGAGGACCGGGGGGCCTCCTACAATGAGCAGTTCTTC
>once|TRBD1|TRBJ1-2|TRBV6-5
CASSYSDRGVGYTF
TGTGCCAGCAGTTACTCCGACAGGGGGGTTGGCTACACCTTC
>-|-|TRBJ2-3|TRBV2
CASSAFGLATTDTQYF
TGTGCCAGCAGTGCGTTCGGGCTAGCGACGACAGATACGCAGTATTTT